The T cell receptor beta chain described here comes from a study of blood T cell repertoires in COVID-19. Study-wide context: T cells, B-cell-depleted T cells, or PBMCs supplied cDNA or gDNA.

V lost 3 bases, J lost 0 bases, and 8 bases lay in between. Germline V gene data show CDR1 as MNHEY and CDR2 as SMNVEV (reference sequence). The length of the CDR3 is 14 residues. In the original analysis: Amplification with reference gene primers provided the estimates of nucleated cell counts. The table came from immunoSEQ multiplex PCR; TCRdb's copy has only in-frame clones and leaves some out. V and J calls and clone size are those listed in that table; D and trimming were worked out from the DNA. The sample has fewer than 70,000 clones, about 80% seen once. Sequencing used peripheral blood. The sequence was obtained from a young man with COVID-19, enrolled during active disease. This rearrangement joins TRBV27 to TRBJ1-2; D call uncertain. In nucleotides, the CDR3 is TGTGCCAGCAGTTTTACTTCCACTAACTATGGCTACACCTTC. As protein: CASSFTSTNYGYTF.